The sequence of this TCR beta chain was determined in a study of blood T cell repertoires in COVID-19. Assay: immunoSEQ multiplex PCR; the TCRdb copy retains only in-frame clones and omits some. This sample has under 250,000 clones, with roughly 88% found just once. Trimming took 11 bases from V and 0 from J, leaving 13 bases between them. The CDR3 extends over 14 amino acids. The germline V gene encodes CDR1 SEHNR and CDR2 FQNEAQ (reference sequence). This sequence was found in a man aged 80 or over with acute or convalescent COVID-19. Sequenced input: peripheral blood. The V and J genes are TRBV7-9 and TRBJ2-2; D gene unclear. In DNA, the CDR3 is TGTGCCGGAGCGCGGAATGCGAACACCGGGGAGCTGTTTTTT. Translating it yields CAGARNANTGELFF.